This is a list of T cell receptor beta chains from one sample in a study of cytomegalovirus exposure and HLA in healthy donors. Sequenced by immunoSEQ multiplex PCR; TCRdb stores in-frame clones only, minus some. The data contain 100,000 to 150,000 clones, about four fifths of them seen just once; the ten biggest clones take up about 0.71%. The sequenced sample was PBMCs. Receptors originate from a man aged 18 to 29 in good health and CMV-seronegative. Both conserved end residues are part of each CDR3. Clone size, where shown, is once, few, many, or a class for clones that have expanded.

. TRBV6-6 CASSYPGSESLEKLFF
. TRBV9 CASSSWRVGQFF
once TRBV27 CASSSPTGGQASYEQYF
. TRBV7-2 CASSLGGVKGDTQYF
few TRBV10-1 CASSDSGLAAKQYF
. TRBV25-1 CASSESAGVGGQTGTQYF
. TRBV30 CAWSSDRALGNIQYF
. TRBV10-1 CASRRTVNTEAFF
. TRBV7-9 CASSHREGHVEEKLFF
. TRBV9 CASSLREGVSGNTIYF
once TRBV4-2 CASSQGPSNEQYF
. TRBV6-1 CASSEAERETYEQYF
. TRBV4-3 CASSQDSQRGGLNNEQYF
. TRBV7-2 CASSLSGGVVENIQYF
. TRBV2 CASRKDLAGASYEQYF
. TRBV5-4 CASSPRDSNYGYTF
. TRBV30 CAWSSGRRGGYTF
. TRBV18 CASSSGGGVYEQYF
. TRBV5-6 CASSISGTGAYEQYF
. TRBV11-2 CASSPGLAGATDTQYF
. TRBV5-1 CASSLAPGVEGYTF
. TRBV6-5 CASSYSGVSQPQHF
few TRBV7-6 CASSLFMRQGSGRVNSPLHF
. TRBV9 CASSLGSGVSTDTQYF
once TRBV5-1 CASSFSQGPSDEQFF
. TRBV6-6 CASSSPSGSPGELFF
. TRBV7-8 CASSTGRNSPYEQYF
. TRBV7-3 CASSFTGVETGELFF
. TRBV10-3 CAISERREAAEAFF